These 25 T cell receptor beta chains came from one sample sequenced in a study of response to subunit inactivated influenza vaccine listed by TCRdb under 2018. Reading the label with the study, this specimen's time point is: 40 to 45 days after influenza vaccine administration. Preparation of the library involved RT-PCR. TCRdb lists the instrument as Illumina HiSeq 2500. The raw public data were reprocessed by TCRdb itself: fastp quality trimming at Q25, MiXCR clonotype calling, in-frame beta chains only. Identical CDR3 proteins give one entry, which carries the most common genes and DNA. This sample gives fewer than 700,000 distinct CDR3 sequences in total; 13% of them show up just once. The ten largest account for around 14% of the sample. This specimen was PBMCs from blood, taken around seven weeks after vaccination. These receptors came from a middle-aged man who received an inactivated influenza vaccine. Donor details come from another sample of the same person, matched by shared clones.

The sample holds a few counts of this clonotype. The gene calls are TRBV20-1 and TRBJ2-1, with a tentative D call TRBD2 (5 bases). CDR3 length equals 15 residues. Germline V gene lookup returns CDR1 DFQATT and CDR2 SNEGSKA (reference sequence). Trimming left V 5 bases short and J 2 bases short, with 16 bases between. The CDR3 is CSAPNSGLTYNEQFF. The CDR3 nucleotides are TGCAGTGCTCCCAACAGCGGACTTACCTACAATGAGCAGTTCTTC.

V and J are TRBV10-3 and TRBJ1-1; a weak D match, TRBD1 (5 bases). V lost 7 bases, J lost 3 bases, and 15 bases lay in between. CDR3 length: 14 residues. CDR1 and CDR2 (germline): ENHRY, SYGVKD. CDR3 loop: CAITRTGADTEAFF. The CDR3 coding sequence is TGTGCCATCACCCGTACAGGTGCTGACACTGAAGCTTTCTTT.

In its sample, this clonotype was seen a few times. This chain links TRBV20-1 with TRBJ2-1; D possibly uses TRBD1 or TRBD2 (5 bases each). Germline values: CDR1 DFQATT, CDR2 SNEGSKA (reference sequence). The V end was cut by 4 bases, the J end by 6 bases, with 10 bases between. CDR3 length: 12 amino acids. CDR3 nucleotide sequence: TGCAGTGCTAAGGGGACCGTCAATGAGCAGTTCTTC. Translating gives CSAKGTVNEQFF.

V usage is TRBV7-2 and J usage is TRBJ2-1; maybe TRBD2 (6 bases). This CDR3 has 16 amino acids. Trimming stripped 4 bases from V and 6 bases from J, with 19 bases between. Per germline, CDR1 SGHTA and CDR2 FQGNSA. The CDR3 region is CASSSREWGVGNEQFF. The CDR3 region has the DNA TGTGCCAGCAGCTCCCGGGAGTGGGGGGTAGGCAATGAGCAGTTCTTC.

This clonotype was observed a handful of times. V usage is TRBV13 and J usage is TRBJ2-7; D not certain. The CDR3 is 15 residues long. Looked up from germline, CDR1 is PRHDT and CDR2 is FYEKMQ (reference sequence). With 2 bases removed from V and 3 bases from J, the gap between germline ends came to 14 bases. Written as DNA, the CDR3 is TGTGCCAGCAGCTTATACCGCAGGAGCGACTACGAGCAGTACTTC. Translated: CASSLYRRSDYEQYF.

This clonotype came up a few times. This chain joins TRBV10-3 and TRBJ2-1; 8 nucleotides agree with TRBD2. J gave up 8 bases and V 4 bases, and 13 bases lay outside the gene matches. In germline, CDR1 is ENHRY, CDR2 SYGVKD. CDR3 length equals 16 residues. Here the CDR3 reads CAISVSPAGEWDEQFF. In nucleotides, the CDR3 is TGTGCCATCAGTGTTTCCCCAGCGGGAGAGTGGGATGAGCAGTTCTTC.

This clonotype was found a few times. The chain has TRBV28 and TRBJ2-1, with TRBD1 as a possible D gene (6 bases). Trimming shortened V by 6 bases and J by 4 bases, and 16 bases separated the two germline ends. CDR3 length equals 15 residues. Per germline, CDR1 MDHEN and CDR2 SYDVKM. The CDR3 sequence is CASSPGAQGYNEQFF. CDR3 coding DNA: TGTGCCAGCAGCCCAGGGGCCCAGGGATACAATGAGCAGTTCTTC.

The J gene is TRBJ1-4, the V gene TRBV4-3, with unresolved D. The germline CDR1 and CDR2 sequences are LGHNA and YSLEER. The ends were cut back, 0 bases at V and 7 bases at J, with 15 bases in the middle. CDR3 length: 16 amino acids. CDR3 nucleotide sequence: TGCGCCAGCAGCCAAGATACCGCAGTCCTGGGTGAAAAACTGTTTTTT. It yields the protein CASSQDTAVLGEKLFF.

This clonotype was picked up a small number of times. This chain links TRBV29-1 with TRBJ2-5; 10 nucleotides agree with TRBD1. CDR3 length equals 13 residues. After removal of 4 bases from V and 7 bases from J, the junction contained 6 bases not matched to a gene. Germline CDR1 and CDR2: SQVTM and ANQGSEA. The CDR3 reads CSVGDRGLGTQYF. CDR3 bases: TGCAGCGTTGGAGACAGGGGGCTGGGGACCCAGTACTTC.

The chain uses TRBV28 and TRBJ2-3; possible D gene TRBD2, 5 bases. Deletions cut 7 bases from V and 0 bases from J, with 17 bases between. In germline, CDR1 is MDHEN, CDR2 SYDVKM. This CDR3 contains 16 residues. CDR3: CASTSPRGASTDTQYF. As DNA, the CDR3 is TGTGCCAGCACCTCCCCCCGGGGAGCTAGCACAGATACGCAGTATTTT. The entire variable domain, with the rest obtained from reference TRBV28 and TRBJ2-3, is as follows: DVKVTQSSRYLVKRTGEKVFLECVQDMDHENMFWYRQDPGLGLRLIYFSYDVKMKEKGDIPEGYSVSREKKERFSLILESASTNQTSMYLCASTSPRGASTDTQYFGPGTRLTVL.

The chain couples TRBV24-1 to TRBJ2-7, with D possibly matching TRBD2 (6 bases). Trimming took 10 bases from V and 2 from J, leaving 17 bases between them. Per germline, CDR1 KGHDR and CDR2 SFDVKD. CDR3 length: 14 amino acids. CDR3 in DNA: TGTGCCACGGGAGCGGGCCAACGCGCCTACGAGCAGTACTTC. It translates to CATGAGQRAYEQYF.

The CDR3 bases are TGTGCCAGCAGTTTAAGGGGACTCCTTTATGGCTACACCTTC. This codes for CASSLRGLLYGYTF. V and J are TRBV12-3 or TRBV12-4 and TRBJ1-2, with a tentative D call TRBD1 (5 bases). The length of the CDR3 is 14 residues. V was pared by 2 bases and J by 5 bases, with 12 bases between.

The rearrangement uses TRBV29-1 and TRBJ2-3; D might be TRBD2 (6 bases). Germline lookup yields CDR1 SQVTM and CDR2 ANQGSEA. The CDR3 consists of 14 residues. Trimming removed 4 bases from V and 1 base from J, with 12 bases in between. CDR3 protein: CSVARGLGTDTQYF. The CDR3 coding sequence is TGCAGCGTTGCTCGGGGGTTGGGCACAGATACGCAGTATTTT.

This clonotype was picked up a small number of times. This chain joins TRBV6-2 or TRBV6-3 and TRBJ2-1, with D tentatively TRBD1 (6 bases). This CDR3 region has 13 residues. Deletions cut 6 bases from V and 8 bases from J, with 14 bases between. CDR1 and CDR2 (germline): MNHEY, SVGEGT. CDR3 sequence (DNA): TGTGCCAGCAGCCACACAGGGTTAGATGAGCAGTTCTTC. Residues: CASSHTGLDEQFF.

This clonotype was found a few times. The gene calls are TRBV5-1 and TRBJ1-2, with TRBD1 matching 8 bases. Germline loops: CDR1 SGHRS, CDR2 YFSETQ. The CDR3 is 16 residues long. Trimming cost V 4 bases and J 0 bases; bases outside gene matches: 8. CDR3 DNA sequence: TGCGCCAGCAGCCCAGGACAGGGAGGTTCTAACTATGGCTACACCTTC. Protein product: CASSPGQGGSNYGYTF.

This clonotype was counted between two and nine times. The chain combines TRBV5-4 with TRBJ1-2; D is perhaps TRBD1 (5 bases). The CDR3 has 14 residues. The germline V gene encodes CDR1 SGHNT and CDR2 YYREEE (reference sequence). Trimming pared 4 bases from V and 4 bases from J, leaving 14 bases between. CDR3: CASSRGEFGYGYTF. CDR3 DNA: TGTGCCAGCAGCCGAGGGGAGTTTGGCTATGGCTACACCTTC.

This clonotype was observed a few times. The genes are TRBV20-1 and TRBJ1-5; 11 nucleotides agree with TRBD1. V dropped 3 bases and J dropped 4; count of bases not matched to a gene: 2. Germline V CDR1 and CDR2: DFQATT, SNEGSKA (reference sequence). This CDR3 has 14 residues. This chain's CDR3 is CSARRDRGNQPQHF. Here the CDR3 DNA reads TGCAGTGCTAGGAGGGACAGGGGGAATCAGCCCCAGCATTTT.

The table lists this clonotype with many counts. The genes are TRBV29-1 and TRBJ1-2; TRBD1 aligns across 8 bases. Germline V gene data show CDR1 as SQVTM and CDR2 as ANQGSEA. The junction had 14 bases not matched to a gene; V was cut back by 3 bases and J by 8 bases. There are 15 residues in the CDR3. In nucleotides, the CDR3 is TGCAGCGTTGACAAGACTCCAGGGGGCCAAGTGGGCTACACCTTC. This translates into CSVDKTPGGQVGYTF.

This rearrangement joins TRBV10-3 to TRBJ2-3; 7 bases are shared with TRBD2. This CDR3 spans 15 amino acids. Germline CDR1 reads ENHRY; CDR2 reads SYGVKD. Trimming took 5 bases from V and 7 from J; bases not matched to a gene: 12. CDR3 nucleotides: TGTGCCATCAGTTTCGAAACCGGGACTACTCATACGCAGTATTTT. Translated: CAISFETGTTHTQYF.

This clonotype showed up just a few times. The rearrangement uses TRBV29-1 and TRBJ1-2, with 8 bases lining up with TRBD1. Trimming took 6 bases from V and 3 from J; bases not matched to a gene: 6. Germline lookup yields CDR1 SQVTM and CDR2 ANQGSEA. The CDR3 loop spans 13 amino acids. CDR3 in DNA: TGCAGCGTCGGGACAGGAGATTACTATGGCTACACCTTC. Its protein is CSVGTGDYYGYTF.

There are a few counts of this clonotype. V gene TRBV10-1 combines with J gene TRBJ2-2, with D hard to call. The length of the CDR3 is 13 residues. Germline-derived CDR1 and CDR2 are WNHNN and SYGVQD (reference sequence). Trimming removed 8 bases from V and 2 bases from J, with 9 bases in between. The CDR3 region has the DNA TGCGCCAGCGGATTTGGAAACACCGGGGAGCTGTTTTTT. It yields the protein CASGFGNTGELFF.

V usage is TRBV30 and J usage is TRBJ2-2; TRBD1 agrees at 9 bases. J was trimmed by 6 bases and V by 1 base; bases with no gene match: 0. The germline gives CDR1 GTSNPN, CDR2 SVGIG (reference sequence). The CDR3 is 13 amino acids. The CDR3 spells CAWSGQGAGELFF. The CDR3 nucleotides read TGTGCCTGGAGTGGACAGGGGGCCGGGGAGCTGTTTTTT.

This chain links TRBV6-2 or TRBV6-3 with TRBJ2-5, with D tentatively TRBD1 (5 bases). Trimming took off 0 bases at V and 0 bases at J, with 14 bases between the two ends. The CDR3 length is 17 residues. Germline assignment: CDR1 MNHEY and CDR2 SVGEGT. The CDR3 loop reads CASSYSITGVYQETQYF. CDR3 sequence (DNA): TGTGCCAGCAGTTACTCGATTACAGGAGTGTACCAAGAGACCCAGTACTTC.

V gene TRBV6-2 or TRBV6-3 combines with J gene TRBJ1-2; no clear D. Trimming shortened V by 2 bases and J by 1 base, and 5 bases separated the two germline ends. Germline lookup yields CDR1 MNHEY and CDR2 SVGEGT. The CDR3 consists of 13 residues. The CDR3 protein is CASSYTINYGYTF. The CDR3 DNA sequence: TGTGCCAGCAGTTACACAATTAACTATGGCTACACCTTC.

This chain links TRBV20-1 with TRBJ1-5; D is perhaps TRBD1 (5 bases). The CDR3 runs to 16 residues. In germline, CDR1 is DFQATT, CDR2 SNEGSKA (reference sequence). The V end lost 6 bases, the J end lost 3 bases, and 21 bases lay between the germline ends. The chain's CDR3 is CSARESGAGFNQPQHF. CDR3 bases: TGCAGTGCCAGGGAGTCTGGGGCAGGTTTCAATCAGCCCCAGCATTTT.